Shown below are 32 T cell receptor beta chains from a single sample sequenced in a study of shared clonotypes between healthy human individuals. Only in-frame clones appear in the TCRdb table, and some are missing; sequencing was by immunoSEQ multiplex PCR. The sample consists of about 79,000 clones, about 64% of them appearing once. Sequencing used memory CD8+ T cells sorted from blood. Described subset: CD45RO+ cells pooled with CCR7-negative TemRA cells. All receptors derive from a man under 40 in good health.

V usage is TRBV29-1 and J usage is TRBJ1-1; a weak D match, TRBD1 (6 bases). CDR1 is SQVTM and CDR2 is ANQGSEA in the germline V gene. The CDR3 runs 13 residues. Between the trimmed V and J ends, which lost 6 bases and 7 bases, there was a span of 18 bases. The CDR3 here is CSVRPTGSIEAFF. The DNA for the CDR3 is TGCAGCGTCCGACCCACAGGGTCGATTGAAGCTTTCTTT.

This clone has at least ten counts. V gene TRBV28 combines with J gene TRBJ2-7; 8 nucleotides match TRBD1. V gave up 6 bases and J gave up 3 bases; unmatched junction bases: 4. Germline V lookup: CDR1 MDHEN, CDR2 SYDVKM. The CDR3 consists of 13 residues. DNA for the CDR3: TGTGCCAGCAGACAAACAGGGGGCTACGAGCAGTACTTC. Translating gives CASRQTGGYEQYF.

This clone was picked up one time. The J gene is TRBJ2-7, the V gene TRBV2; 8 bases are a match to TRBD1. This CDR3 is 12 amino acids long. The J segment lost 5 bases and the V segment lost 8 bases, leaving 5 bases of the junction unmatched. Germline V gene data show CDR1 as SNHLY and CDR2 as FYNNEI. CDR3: CASEDRVDEQYF. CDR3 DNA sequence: TGTGCCAGCGAGGACAGGGTAGACGAGCAGTACTTC.

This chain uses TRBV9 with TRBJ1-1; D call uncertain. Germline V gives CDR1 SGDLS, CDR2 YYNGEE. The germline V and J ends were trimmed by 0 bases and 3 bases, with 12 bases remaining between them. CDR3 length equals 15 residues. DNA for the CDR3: TGTGCCAGCAGCGTAGTACTGGGGTGGGACACTGAAGCTTTCTTT. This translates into CASSVVLGWDTEAFF. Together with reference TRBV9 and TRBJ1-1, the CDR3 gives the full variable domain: DSGVTQTPKHLITATGQRVTLRCSPRSGDLSVYWYQQSLDQGLQFLIQYYNGEERAKGNILERFSAQQFPDLHSELNLSSLELGDSALYFCASSVVLGWDTEAFFGQGTRLTVV.

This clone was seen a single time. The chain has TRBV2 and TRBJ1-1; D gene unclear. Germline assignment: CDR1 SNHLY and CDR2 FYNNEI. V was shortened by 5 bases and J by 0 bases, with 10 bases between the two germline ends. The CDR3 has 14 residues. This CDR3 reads CASSIGVMNTEAFF. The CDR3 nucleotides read TGTGCCAGCAGTATCGGAGTGATGAACACTGAAGCTTTCTTT.

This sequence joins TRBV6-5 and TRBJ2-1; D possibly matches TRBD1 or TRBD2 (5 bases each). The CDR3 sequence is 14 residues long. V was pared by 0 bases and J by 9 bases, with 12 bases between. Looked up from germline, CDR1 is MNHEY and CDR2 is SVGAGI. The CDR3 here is CASSYSRGTGEQFF. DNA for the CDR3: TGTGCCAGCAGTTACTCAAGAGGGACCGGTGAGCAGTTCTTC.

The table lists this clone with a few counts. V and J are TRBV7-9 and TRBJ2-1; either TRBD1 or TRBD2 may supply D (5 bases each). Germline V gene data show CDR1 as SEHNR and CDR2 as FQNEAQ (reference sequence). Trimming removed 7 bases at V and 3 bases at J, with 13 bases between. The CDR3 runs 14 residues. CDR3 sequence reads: CASTGTPIYNEQFF. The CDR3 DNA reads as TGTGCCAGCACCGGGACCCCAATCTACAATGAGCAGTTCTTC. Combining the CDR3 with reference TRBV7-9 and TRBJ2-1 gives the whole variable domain DTGVSQNPRHKITKRGQNVTFRCDPISEHNRLYWYRQTLGQGPEFLTYFQNEAQLEKSRLLSDRFSAERPKGSFSTLEIQRTEQGDSAMYLCASTGTPIYNEQFFGPGTRLTVL.

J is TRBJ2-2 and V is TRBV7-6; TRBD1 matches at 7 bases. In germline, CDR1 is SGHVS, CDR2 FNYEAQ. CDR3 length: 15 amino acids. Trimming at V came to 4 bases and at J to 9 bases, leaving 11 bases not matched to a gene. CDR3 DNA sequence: TGTGCCAGCAGCTCCCTTAGGGGACAGAACAGGGAGCTGTTTTTT. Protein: CASSSLRGQNRELFF.

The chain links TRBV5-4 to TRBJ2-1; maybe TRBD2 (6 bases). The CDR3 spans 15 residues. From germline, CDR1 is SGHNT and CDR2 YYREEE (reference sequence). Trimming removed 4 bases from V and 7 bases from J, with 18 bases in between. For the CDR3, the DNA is TGTGCCAGCAGCCATGGGGGGACTGCAACAAATGAGCAGTTCTTC. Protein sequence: CASSHGGTATNEQFF. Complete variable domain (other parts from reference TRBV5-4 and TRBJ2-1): ETGVTQSPTHLIKTRGQQVTLRCSSQSGHNTVSWYQQALGQGPQFIFQYYREEENGRGNFPPRFSGLQFPNYSSELNVNALELDDSALYLCASSHGGTATNEQFFGPGTRLTVL.

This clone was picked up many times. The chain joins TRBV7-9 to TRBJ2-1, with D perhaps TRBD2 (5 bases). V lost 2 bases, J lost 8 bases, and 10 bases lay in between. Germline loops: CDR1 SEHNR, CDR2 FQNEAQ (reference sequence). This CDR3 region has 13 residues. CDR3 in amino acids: CASSLSSGDEQFF. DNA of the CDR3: TGTGCCAGCAGCTTATCCTCCGGGGATGAGCAGTTCTTC.

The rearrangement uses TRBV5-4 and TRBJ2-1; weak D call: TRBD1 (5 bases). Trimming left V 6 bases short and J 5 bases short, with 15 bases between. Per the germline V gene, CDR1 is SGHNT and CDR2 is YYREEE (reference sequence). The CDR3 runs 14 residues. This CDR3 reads CASNQQGTHNEQFF. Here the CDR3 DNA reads TGTGCCAGCAACCAGCAGGGTACCCACAATGAGCAGTTCTTC.

In DNA, the CDR3 is TGTGCCACCACCCCGTCCGGACTAGCGGGACCCTTCACCAGGTGGACCCAGTACTTC. Its protein product is CATTPSGLAGPFTRWTQYF. The chain couples TRBV15 to TRBJ2-5; TRBD2 agrees at 12 bases. V was clipped by 7 bases and J by 7 bases; unmatched bases: 22. Germline-derived CDR1 and CDR2 are LNHNV and YYDKDF (reference sequence). The CDR3 consists of 19 residues.

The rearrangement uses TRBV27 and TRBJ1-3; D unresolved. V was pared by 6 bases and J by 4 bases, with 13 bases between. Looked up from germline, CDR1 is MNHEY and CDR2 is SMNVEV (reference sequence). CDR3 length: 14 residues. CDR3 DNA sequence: TGTGCCAGCAGCTCCCGTTCATCCGGAAACACCATATATTTT. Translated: CASSSRSSGNTIYF.

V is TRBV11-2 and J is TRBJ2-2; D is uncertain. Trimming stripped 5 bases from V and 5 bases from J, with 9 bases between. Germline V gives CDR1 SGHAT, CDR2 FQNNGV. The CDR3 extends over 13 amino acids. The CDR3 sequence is CASSKTGTGELFF. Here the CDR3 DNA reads TGTGCCAGCAGCAAAACTGGGACCGGGGAGCTGTTTTTT.

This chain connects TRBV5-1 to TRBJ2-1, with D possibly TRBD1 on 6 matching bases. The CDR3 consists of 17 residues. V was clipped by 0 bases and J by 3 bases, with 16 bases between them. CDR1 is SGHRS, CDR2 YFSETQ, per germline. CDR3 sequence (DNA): TGCGCCAGCAGCTTGGGCGGTAGGACAGTCCGCTACAATGAGCAGTTCTTC. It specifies CASSLGGRTVRYNEQFF.

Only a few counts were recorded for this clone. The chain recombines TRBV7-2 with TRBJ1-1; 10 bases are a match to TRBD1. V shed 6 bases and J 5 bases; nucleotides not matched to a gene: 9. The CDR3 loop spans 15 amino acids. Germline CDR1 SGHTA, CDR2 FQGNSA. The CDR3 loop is CASRPPGTGVTEAFF. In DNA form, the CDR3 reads TGTGCCAGCAGACCACCCGGGACAGGGGTTACTGAAGCTTTCTTT.

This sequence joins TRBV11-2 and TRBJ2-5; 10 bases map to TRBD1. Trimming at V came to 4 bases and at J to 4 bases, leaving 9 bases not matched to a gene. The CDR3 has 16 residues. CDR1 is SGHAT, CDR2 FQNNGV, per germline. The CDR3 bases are TGTGCCAGCAGCTCAATCTCCGGGACAGGGGCAGAGACCCAGTACTTC. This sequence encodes CASSSISGTGAETQYF.

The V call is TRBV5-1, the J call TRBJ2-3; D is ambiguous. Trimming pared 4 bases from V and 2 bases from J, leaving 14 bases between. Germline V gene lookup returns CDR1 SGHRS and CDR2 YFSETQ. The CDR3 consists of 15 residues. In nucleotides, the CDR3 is TGCGCCAGCAGCGTACAAGGTATGACCACAGATACGCAGTATTTT. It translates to CASSVQGMTTDTQYF.

The CDR3 nucleotides are TGTGCCAGTAGTTGGGCAGGGGGGCCCCAGCATTTT. Its protein is CASSWAGGPQHF. The gene calls are TRBV19 and TRBJ1-5; TRBD1 matches 7 bases. Trimming cost V 5 bases and J 9 bases; bases outside gene matches: 4. The CDR3 has 12 residues. Germline-derived CDR1 and CDR2 are LNHDA and SQIVND (reference sequence).

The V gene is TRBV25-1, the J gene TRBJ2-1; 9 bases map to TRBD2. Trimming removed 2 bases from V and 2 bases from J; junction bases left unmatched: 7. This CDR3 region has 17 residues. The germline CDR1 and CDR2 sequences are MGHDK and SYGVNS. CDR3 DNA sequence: TGTGCCAGCAGTGAAAAAGGGCGGGAGGGACCCTACAATGAGCAGTTCTTC. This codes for CASSEKGREGPYNEQFF.

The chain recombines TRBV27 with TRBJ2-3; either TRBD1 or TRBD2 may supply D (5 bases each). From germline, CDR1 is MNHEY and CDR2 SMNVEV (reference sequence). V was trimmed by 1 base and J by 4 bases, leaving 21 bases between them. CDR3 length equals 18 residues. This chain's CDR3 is CASSLWGFGDPGADTQYF. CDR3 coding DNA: TGTGCCAGCAGTTTATGGGGGTTCGGGGACCCCGGGGCAGATACGCAGTATTTT.

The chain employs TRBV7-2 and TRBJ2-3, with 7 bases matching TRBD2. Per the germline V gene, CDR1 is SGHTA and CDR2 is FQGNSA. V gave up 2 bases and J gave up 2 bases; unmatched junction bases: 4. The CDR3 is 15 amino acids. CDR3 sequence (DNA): TGTGCCAGCAGCTTATCGCGGGGGACCACAGATACGCAGTATTTT. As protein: CASSLSRGTTDTQYF.

CDR3 nucleotide sequence: TGTGCCAGCAGCTTCCGCGCAGGGTCAGGCGGGGAGCTGTTTTTT. Translating it yields CASSFRAGSGGELFF. This chain connects TRBV5-4 to TRBJ2-2, with D maybe TRBD1 (5 bases). Germline CDR1 reads SGHNT; CDR2 reads YYREEE (reference sequence). This CDR3 is 15 amino acids long. Between the trimmed V and J ends, which lost 2 bases and 7 bases, there was a span of 15 bases.

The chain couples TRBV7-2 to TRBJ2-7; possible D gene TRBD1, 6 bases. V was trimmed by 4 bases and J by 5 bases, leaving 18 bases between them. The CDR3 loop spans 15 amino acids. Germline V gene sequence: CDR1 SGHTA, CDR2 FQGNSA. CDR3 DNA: TGTGCCAGCAGCTCCTGGGGGCCAAGCCTGGACGAGCAGTACTTC. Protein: CASSSWGPSLDEQYF.

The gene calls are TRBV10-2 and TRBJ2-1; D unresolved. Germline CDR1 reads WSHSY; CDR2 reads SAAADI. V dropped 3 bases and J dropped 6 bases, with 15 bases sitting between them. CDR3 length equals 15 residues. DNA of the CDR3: TGCGCCAGCAGTGAACCCATTTTTTCGGGCAATGAGCAGTTCTTC. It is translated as CASSEPIFSGNEQFF.

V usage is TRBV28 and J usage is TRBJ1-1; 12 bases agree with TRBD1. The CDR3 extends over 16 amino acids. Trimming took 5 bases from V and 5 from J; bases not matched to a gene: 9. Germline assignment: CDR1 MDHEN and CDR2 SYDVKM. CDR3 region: CASSARDRGRGTEAFF. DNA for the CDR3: TGTGCCAGCAGTGCTCGGGACAGGGGGCGAGGGACTGAAGCTTTCTTT.

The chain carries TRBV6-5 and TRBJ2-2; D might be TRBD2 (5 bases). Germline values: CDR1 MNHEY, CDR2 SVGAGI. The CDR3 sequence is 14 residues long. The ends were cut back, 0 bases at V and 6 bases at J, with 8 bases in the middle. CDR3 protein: CASSYSSGAGELFF. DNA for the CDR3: TGTGCCAGCAGTTACTCGAGCGGCGCCGGGGAGCTGTTTTTT.

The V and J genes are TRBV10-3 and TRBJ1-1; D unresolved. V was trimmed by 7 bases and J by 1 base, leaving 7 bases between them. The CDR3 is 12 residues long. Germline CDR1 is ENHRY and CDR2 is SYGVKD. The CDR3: CAIMVSNTEAFF. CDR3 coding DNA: TGTGCCATCATGGTGTCGAACACTGAAGCTTTCTTT.

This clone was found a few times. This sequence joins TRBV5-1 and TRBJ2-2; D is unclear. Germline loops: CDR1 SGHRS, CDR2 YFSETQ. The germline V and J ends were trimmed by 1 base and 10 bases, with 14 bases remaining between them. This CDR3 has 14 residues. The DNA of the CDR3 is TGCGCCAGCAGCTTGATAGGAGTTGGTGAGGAGCTGTTTTTT. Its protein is CASSLIGVGEELFF. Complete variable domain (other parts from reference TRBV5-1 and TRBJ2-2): KAGVTQTPRYLIKTRGQQVTLSCSPISGHRSVSWYQQTPGQGLQFLFEYFSETQRNKGNFPGRFSGRQFSNSRSEMNVSTLELGDSALYLCASSLIGVGEELFFGEGSRLTVL.

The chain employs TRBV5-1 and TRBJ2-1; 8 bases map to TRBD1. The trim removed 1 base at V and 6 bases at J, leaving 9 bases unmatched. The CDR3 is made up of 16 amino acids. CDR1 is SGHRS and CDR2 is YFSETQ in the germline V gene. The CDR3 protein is CASSLRGTGTFNEQFF. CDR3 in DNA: TGCGCCAGCAGCTTGCGTGGGACAGGCACCTTCAATGAGCAGTTCTTC. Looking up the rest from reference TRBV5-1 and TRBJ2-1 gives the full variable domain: KAGVTQTPRYLIKTRGQQVTLSCSPISGHRSVSWYQQTPGQGLQFLFEYFSETQRNKGNFPGRFSGRQFSNSRSEMNVSTLELGDSALYLCASSLRGTGTFNEQFFGPGTRLTVL.

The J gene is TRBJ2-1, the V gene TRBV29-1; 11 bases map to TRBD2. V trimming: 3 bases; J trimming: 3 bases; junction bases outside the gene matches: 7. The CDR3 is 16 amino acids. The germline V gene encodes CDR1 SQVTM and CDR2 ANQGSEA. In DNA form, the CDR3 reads TGCAGCGTTGAGGGCTTGGGGACTAGCGGCTACAATGAGCAGTTCTTC. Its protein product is CSVEGLGTSGYNEQFF.

The CDR3 DNA reads TGCAGCGTTGAGACGGGAGTTACCGGGGAGCTGTTTTTT. Protein product: CSVETGVTGELFF. The J gene is TRBJ2-2, the V gene TRBV29-1, with D perhaps matching TRBD2 (6 bases). V was shortened by 3 bases and J by 5 bases, with 10 bases between the two germline ends. The CDR3 has 13 residues. Germline values: CDR1 SQVTM, CDR2 ANQGSEA.